Described below is a single T cell receptor (beta chain) sequence and its context. After re-calling the 5' RACE reads, TCRdb lists one entry per CDR3 protein, DNA absent. In all, the sample yields about 460,000 distinct CDR3 sequences. Germline V gives CDR1 DFQATT, CDR2 SNEGSKA (reference sequence). CDR3 length equals 13 residues. This specimen belongs to a study of T cells expressing NK-cell markers. The J gene is TRBJ2-3, the V gene TRBV20-1. This receptor was identified in a woman aged 45-65 years in good health. Sequenced input: blood T cells: a sorted CD56 or NKG2C T cell subset, CD4+ or CD8+ T cells, or bulk PBMC T cells (not recorded which). CDR3 protein: CSARDPSSDTQYF.